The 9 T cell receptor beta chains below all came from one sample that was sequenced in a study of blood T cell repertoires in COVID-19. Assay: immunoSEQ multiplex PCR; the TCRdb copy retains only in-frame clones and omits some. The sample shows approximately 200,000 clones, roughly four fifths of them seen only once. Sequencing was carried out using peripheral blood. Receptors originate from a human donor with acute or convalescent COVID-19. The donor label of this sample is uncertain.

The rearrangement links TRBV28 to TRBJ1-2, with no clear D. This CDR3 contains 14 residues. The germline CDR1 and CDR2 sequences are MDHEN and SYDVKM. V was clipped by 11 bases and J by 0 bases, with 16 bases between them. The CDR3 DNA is TGTGCCGTAGGGAGGCAGGCTGCTAACTATGGCTACACCTTC. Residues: CAVGRQAANYGYTF.

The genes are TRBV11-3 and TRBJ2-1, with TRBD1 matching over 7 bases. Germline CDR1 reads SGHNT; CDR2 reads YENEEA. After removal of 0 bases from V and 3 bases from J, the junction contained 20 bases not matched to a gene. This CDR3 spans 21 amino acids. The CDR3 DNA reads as TGTGCCAGCAGCTTAGATCCGGACAGGTGGGTTGCGGGCCGACTCTACAATGAGCAGTTCTTC. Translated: CASSLDPDRWVAGRLYNEQFF.

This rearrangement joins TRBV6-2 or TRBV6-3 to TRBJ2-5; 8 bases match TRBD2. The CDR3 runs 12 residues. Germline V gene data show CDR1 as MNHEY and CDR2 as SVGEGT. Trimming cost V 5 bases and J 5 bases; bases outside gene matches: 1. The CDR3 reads CASSRGGETQYF. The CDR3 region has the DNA TGTGCCAGCAGTCGGGGGGGGGAGACCCAGTACTTC.

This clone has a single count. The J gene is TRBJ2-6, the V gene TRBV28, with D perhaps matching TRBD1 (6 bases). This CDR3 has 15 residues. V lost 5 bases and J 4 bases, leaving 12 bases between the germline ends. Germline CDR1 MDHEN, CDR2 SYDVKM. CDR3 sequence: CASSLGGVGANVLTF. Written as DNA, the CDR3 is TGTGCCAGCAGTCTAGGGGGAGTGGGGGCCAACGTCCTGACTTTC.

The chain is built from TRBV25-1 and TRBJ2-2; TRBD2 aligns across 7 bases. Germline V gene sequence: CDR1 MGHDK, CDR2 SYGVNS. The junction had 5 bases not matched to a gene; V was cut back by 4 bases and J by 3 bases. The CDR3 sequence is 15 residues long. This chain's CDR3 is CASSAGGKDTGELFF. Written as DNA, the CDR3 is TGTGCCAGCAGTGCCGGGGGGAAGGACACCGGGGAGCTGTTTTTT. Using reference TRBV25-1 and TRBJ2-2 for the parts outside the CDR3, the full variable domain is EADIYQTPRYLVIGTGKKITLECSQTMGHDKMYWYQQDPGMELHLIHYSYGVNSTEKGDLSSESTVSRIRTEHFPLTLESARPSHTSQYLCASSAGGKDTGELFFGEGSRLTVL.

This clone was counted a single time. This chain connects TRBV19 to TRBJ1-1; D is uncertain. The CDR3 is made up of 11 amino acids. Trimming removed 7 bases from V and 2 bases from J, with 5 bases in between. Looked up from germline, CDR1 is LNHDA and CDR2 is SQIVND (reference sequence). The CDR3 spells CASTLNTEAFF. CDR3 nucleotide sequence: TGTGCCAGTACCCTCAACACTGAAGCTTTCTTT.

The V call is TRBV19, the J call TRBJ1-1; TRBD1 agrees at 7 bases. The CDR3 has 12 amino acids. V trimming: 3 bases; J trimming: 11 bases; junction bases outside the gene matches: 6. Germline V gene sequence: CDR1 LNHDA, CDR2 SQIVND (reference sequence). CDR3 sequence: CASSMRQGEAFF. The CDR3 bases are TGTGCCAGTAGTATGCGGCAGGGGGAGGCTTTCTTT.

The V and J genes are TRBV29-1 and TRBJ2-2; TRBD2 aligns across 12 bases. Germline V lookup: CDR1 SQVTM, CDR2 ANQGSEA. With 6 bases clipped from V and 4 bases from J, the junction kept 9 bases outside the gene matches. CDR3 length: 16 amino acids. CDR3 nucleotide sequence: TGCAGCGTGGCTAGCGGGAGGGCCCGGAGCACCGGGGAGCTGTTTTTT. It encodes CSVASGRARSTGELFF.

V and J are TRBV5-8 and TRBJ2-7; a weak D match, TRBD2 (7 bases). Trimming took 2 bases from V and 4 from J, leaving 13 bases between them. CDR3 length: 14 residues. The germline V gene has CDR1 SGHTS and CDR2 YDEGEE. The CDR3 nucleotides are TGTGCCAGCAGCTTATTGGGGGGGCGGTACGAGCAGTACTTC. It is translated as CASSLLGGRYEQYF.